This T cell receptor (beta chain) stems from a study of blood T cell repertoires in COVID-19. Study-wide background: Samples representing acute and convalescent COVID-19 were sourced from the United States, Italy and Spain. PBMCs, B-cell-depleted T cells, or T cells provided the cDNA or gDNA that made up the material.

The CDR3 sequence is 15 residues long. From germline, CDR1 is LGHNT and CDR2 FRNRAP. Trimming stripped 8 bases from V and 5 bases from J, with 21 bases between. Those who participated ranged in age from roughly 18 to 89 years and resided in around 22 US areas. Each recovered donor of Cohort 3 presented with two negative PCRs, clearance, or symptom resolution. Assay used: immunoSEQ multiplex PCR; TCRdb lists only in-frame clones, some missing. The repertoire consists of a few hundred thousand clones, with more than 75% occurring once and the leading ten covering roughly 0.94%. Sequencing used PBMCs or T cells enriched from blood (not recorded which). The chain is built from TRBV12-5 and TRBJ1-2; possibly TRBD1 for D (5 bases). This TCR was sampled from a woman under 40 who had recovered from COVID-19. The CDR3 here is CASSHLTDGVYGYTF. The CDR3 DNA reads TGTGCTAGTAGCCATCTGACAGATGGGGTTTATGGCTACACCTTC.